The 5 T cell receptor beta chains below come from one sample, sequenced in a study of shared clonotypes between healthy human individuals. TCRdb's table, derived via immunoSEQ multiplex PCR, lists solely in-frame clones and lacks some. The sample includes fewer than 600,000 clones, around 78% of them seen just once. Sequenced: PBMCs. These receptors were collected from a middle-aged woman in good health. Some clones in this sample may be carry-over from other donors' samples.

V is TRBV2 and J is TRBJ2-3; 13 nucleotides agree with TRBD2. The CDR3 is made up of 15 amino acids. Germline V CDR1 and CDR2: SNHLY, FYNNEI. Trimming took 7 bases from V and 6 from J; bases not matched to a gene: 7. CDR3 coding DNA: TGTGCCAGCAAGGAACCGGGACTAGCGGGGGATACGCAGTATTTT. Amino acid sequence: CASKEPGLAGDTQYF.

This chain connects TRBV28 to TRBJ1-5, with TRBD1 matching over 7 bases. The ends lost 5 bases at V and 5 bases at J; junction bases unmatched: 12. CDR1 and CDR2 from the germline V gene are MDHEN and SYDVKM. The CDR3 totals 16 residues. The CDR3 spells CASSQVRQGVYQPQHF. CDR3 DNA sequence: TGTGCCAGCAGTCAAGTTAGACAGGGAGTATATCAGCCCCAGCATTTT.

The chain employs TRBV4-1 and TRBJ1-2; 7 nucleotides align to TRBD1. Germline V lookup: CDR1 MGHRA, CDR2 YSYEKL. Trimming cost V 3 bases and J 3 bases; bases outside gene matches: 7. The CDR3 spans 15 residues. The CDR3 region is CASSHINRGDYGYTF. CDR3 nucleotide sequence: TGCGCCAGCAGCCATATAAACAGGGGAGACTATGGCTACACCTTC.

This chain joins TRBV28 and TRBJ2-5; the D is unclear. This CDR3 region has 14 residues. Germline V lookup: CDR1 MDHEN, CDR2 SYDVKM. Trimming left V 3 bases short and J 1 base short, with 9 bases between. The CDR3 reads CASSFSGPQETQYF. The CDR3, as DNA: TGTGCCAGCAGTTTTTCGGGCCCCCAAGAGACCCAGTACTTC. Together with reference TRBV28 and TRBJ2-5, the CDR3 gives the full variable domain: DVKVTQSSRYLVKRTGEKVFLECVQDMDHENMFWYRQDPGLGLRLIYFSYDVKMKEKGDIPEGYSVSREKKERFSLILESASTNQTSMYLCASSFSGPQETQYFGPGTRLLVL.

The genes are TRBV2 and TRBJ1-4; 9 bases match TRBD1. The CDR3 has 13 residues. Germline CDR1 reads SNHLY; CDR2 reads FYNNEI. The V segment lost 7 bases and the J segment 8 bases; nucleotides outside the gene matches: 5. CDR3 in DNA: TGTGCCAGCAAGTGGGACAGGGAAGAAAAACTGTTTTTT. This codes for CASKWDREEKLFF. The variable domain in full, with the rest retrieved from reference TRBV2 and TRBJ1-4, is EPEVTQTPSHQVTQMGQEVILRCVPISNHLYFYWYRQILGQKVEFLVSFYNNEISEKSEIFDDQFSVERPDGSNFTLKIRSTKLEDSAMYFCASKWDREEKLFFGSGTQLSVL.